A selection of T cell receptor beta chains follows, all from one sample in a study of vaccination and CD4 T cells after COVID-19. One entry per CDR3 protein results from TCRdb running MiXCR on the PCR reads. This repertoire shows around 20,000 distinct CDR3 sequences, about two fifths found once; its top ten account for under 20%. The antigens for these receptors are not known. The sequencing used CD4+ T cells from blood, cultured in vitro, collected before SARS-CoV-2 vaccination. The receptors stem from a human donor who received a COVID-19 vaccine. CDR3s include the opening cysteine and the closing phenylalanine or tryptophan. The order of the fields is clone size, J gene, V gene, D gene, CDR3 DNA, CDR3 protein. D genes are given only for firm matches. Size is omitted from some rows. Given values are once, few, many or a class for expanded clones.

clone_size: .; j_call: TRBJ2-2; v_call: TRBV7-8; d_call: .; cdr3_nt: TGTGCCAGCAGCGTCACAGGGTCGGGCGGCACCGGGGAGCTGTTTTTT; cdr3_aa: CASSVTGSGGTGELFF
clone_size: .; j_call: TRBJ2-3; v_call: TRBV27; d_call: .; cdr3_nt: TGTGCCAGCAGTTTAGATCCTTTTTCAGATACGCAGTATTTT; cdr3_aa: CASSLDPFSDTQYF
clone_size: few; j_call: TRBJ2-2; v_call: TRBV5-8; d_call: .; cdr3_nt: TGTGCCAGCAGCTTGTCGGGGCTGAGGGGGACCGGGGAGCTGTTTTTT; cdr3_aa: CASSLSGLRGTGELFF
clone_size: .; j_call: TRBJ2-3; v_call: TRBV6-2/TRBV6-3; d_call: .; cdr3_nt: TGTGCCAGCAGTTACGGACCGGGGGCAACAGATACGCAGTATTTT; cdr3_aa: CASSYGPGATDTQYF
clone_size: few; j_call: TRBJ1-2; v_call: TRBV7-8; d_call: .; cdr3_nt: TGTGCCAGCAGCTTAAAAAGGTTAGCAGGACCGTATGGCTACACCTTC; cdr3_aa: CASSLKRLAGPYGYTF
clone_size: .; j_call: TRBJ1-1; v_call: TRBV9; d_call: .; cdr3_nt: TGTGCCAGCAGCTCCGCAGGGGCATCGCCTGTGGCTTTCTTT; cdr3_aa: CASSSAGASPVAFF
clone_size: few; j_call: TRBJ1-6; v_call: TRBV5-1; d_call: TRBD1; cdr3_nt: TGCGCCAGCAGCTTGAGGGGGGACAGGGGGCTTATTTCACCCCTCCACTTT; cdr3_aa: CASSLRGDRGLISPLHF
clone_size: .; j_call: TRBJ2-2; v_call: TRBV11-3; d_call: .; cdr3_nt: TGTGCCAGCAGCTCTTTCGGGGAGCTGTTTTTT; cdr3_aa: CASSSFGELFF
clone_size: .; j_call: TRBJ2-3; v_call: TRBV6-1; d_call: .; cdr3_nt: TGTGCCAGCAGTGCCCGGGGGAGGGATACGCAGTATTTT; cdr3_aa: CASSARGRDTQYF
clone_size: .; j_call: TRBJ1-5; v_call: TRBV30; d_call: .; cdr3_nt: TGTGCCTGGGACAGTAATCCCAATCAGCCCCAGCATTTT; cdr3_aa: CAWDSNPNQPQHF
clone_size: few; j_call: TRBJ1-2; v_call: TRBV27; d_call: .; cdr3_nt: TGTGCCAGCCGATCCCGTGAAGGTGGCTACACCTTC; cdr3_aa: CASRSREGGYTF
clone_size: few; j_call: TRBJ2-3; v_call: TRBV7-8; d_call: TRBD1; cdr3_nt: TGTGCCAGCAGCTTAGATAGGGGGCGACCTACAGATACGCAGTATTTT; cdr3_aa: CASSLDRGRPTDTQYF
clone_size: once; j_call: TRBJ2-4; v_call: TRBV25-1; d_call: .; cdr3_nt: TGTGCCAGCAGTCCGCCAGGCTCGGCCAAAAACATTCAGTACTTC; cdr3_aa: CASSPPGSAKNIQYF
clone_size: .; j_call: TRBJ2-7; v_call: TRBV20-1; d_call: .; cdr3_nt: TGCAGTGCTTCCCAAAGGGAGACAAACTACGAGCAGTACTTC; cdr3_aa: CSASQRETNYEQYF
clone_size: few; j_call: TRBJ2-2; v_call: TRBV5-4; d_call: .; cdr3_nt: TGTGCCAGCAGCGAAACCCCGGCGAACACCGGGGAGCTGTTTTTT; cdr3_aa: CASSETPANTGELFF
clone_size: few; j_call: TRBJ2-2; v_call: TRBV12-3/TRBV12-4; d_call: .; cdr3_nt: TGTGCCAGCAGATCATCCGGGCCCTACACCGGGGAGCTGTTTTTT; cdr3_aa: CASRSSGPYTGELFF
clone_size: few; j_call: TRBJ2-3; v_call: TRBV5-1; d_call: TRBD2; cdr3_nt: TGCGCCAGCAGCTTGGATAGCGGGGGAGCTATCACAGATACGCAGTATTTT; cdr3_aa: CASSLDSGGAITDTQYF
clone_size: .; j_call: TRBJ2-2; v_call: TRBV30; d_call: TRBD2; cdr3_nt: TGTGCCTGGAGTACGACTAGCGGGGGGGCCGGGGAGCTGTTTTTT; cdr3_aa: CAWSTTSGGAGELFF
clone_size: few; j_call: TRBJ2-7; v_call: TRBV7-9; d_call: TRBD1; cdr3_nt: TGTGCCAGCAGCCGATGGACAGGGGACGAGCAGTACTTC; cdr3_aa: CASSRWTGDEQYF
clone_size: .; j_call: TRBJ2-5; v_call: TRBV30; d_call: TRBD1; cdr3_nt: TGTGCCTGGAGTGTTGCAGGGGGCCTGGAGACCCAGTACTTC; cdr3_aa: CAWSVAGGLETQYF
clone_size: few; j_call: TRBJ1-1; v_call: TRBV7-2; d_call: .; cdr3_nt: TGTGCCAGCAGTTCTCAGGGGCGAACTGAAGCTTTCTTT; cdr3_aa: CASSSQGRTEAFF
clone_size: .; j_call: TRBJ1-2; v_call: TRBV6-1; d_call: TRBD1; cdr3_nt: TGTGCCAGCAGTGAAGCCTGGGGACAGGGGGCTAGGGGCTACACCTTC; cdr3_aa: CASSEAWGQGARGYTF
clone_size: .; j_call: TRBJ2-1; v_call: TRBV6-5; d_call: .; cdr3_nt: TGTGCCAGCAGTTACCACGACAGTGAGCAGTTCTTC; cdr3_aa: CASSYHDSEQFF
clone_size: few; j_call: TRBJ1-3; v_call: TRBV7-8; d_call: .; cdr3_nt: TGTGCCAGCAGCTTCGGCAGGGGCCGAAGACCTGGAAACACCATATATTTT; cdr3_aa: CASSFGRGRRPGNTIYF
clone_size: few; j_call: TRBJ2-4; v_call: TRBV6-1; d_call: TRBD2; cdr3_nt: TGTGCCAGCAGTCCCTTGGGAGCGGGGGGACATAACATTCAGTACTTC; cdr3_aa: CASSPLGAGGHNIQYF
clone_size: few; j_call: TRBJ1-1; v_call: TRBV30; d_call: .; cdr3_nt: TGTGCCTGGAGTCCTTTTGGGGGGCGGACAGAAGCTTTCTTT; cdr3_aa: CAWSPFGGRTEAFF
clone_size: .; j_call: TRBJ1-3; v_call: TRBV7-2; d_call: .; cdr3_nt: TGTGCCAGCAGCTTGAATCAGGGAAACACCATATATTTT; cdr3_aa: CASSLNQGNTIYF
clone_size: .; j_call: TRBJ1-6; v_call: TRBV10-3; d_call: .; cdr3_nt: TGTGCCATCAGTGAGTCGTCGGGAGATTCACCCCTCCACTTT; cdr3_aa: CAISESSGDSPLHF
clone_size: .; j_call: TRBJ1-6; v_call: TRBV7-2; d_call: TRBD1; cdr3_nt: TGTGCCAGCAGCAAAGAAGGGACAGGGCGCTACTCCTATAATTCACCCCTCCACTTT; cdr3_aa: CASSKEGTGRYSYNSPLHF
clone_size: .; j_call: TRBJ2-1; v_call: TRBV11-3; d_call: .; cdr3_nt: TGTGCCAGCAGCTTAGATCGGAAGGGCGGCTACAATGAGCAGTTCTTC; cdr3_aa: CASSLDRKGGYNEQFF
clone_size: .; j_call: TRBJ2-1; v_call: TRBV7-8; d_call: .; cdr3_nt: TGTGCCAGCAGCCCGGCCCGTTCTAGCCCTCCCACGGGTGAGCAGTTCTTC; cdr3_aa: CASSPARSSPPTGEQFF
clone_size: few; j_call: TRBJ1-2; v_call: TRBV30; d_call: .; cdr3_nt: TGTGCCTGGAACAGGGCGCGACGTGGCTACACCTTC; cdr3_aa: CAWNRARRGYTF
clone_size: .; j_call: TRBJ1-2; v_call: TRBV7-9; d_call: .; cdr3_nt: TGTGCCAGCAGCTTTGGGCCTAACTATGGCTACACCTTC; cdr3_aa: CASSFGPNYGYTF
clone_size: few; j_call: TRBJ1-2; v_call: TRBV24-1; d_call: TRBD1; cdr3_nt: TGTGCCACCAGTGAAACCGGACAGGGGAATGGCTACACCTTC; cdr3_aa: CATSETGQGNGYTF
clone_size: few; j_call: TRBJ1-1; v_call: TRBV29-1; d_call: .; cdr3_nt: TGCAGCGTTGAAGGGACGAACACTGAAGCTTTCTTT; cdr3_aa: CSVEGTNTEAFF
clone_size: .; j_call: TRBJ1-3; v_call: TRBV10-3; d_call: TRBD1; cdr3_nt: TGTGCCATCAGTGGGACAGGGTTCGGAAACACCATATATTTT; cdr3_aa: CAISGTGFGNTIYF
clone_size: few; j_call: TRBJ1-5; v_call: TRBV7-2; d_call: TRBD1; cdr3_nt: TGTGCCAGCAGCTATCAGGGACAGGGGGGAAATCAGCCCCAGCATTTT; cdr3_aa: CASSYQGQGGNQPQHF
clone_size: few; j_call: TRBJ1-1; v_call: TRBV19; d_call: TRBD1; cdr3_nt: TGTGCCAGTACCAAATTCGGACAGGGGGCGAGGGCCACTGAAGCTTTCTTT; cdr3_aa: CASTKFGQGARATEAFF
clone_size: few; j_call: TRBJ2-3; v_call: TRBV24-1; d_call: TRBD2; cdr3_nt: TGTGCCACCAGTGCGGCTAGCGGGGGCCGCACAGATACGCAGTATTTT; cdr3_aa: CATSAASGGRTDTQYF
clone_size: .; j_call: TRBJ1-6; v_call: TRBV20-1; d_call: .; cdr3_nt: TGCAGTGCTAGAGATGATCGGGCAGGGGACAATTCACCCCTCCACTTT; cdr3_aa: CSARDDRAGDNSPLHF
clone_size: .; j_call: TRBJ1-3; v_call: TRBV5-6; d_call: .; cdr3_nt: TGTGCCAGCAGAATCGCGGGGAGCTCTGGAAACACCATATATTTT; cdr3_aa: CASRIAGSSGNTIYF
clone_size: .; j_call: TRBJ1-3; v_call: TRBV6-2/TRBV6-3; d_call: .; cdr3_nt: TGTGCCAGCAGTCCCCGGACTCCTTCTGGAAACACCATATATTTT; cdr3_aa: CASSPRTPSGNTIYF
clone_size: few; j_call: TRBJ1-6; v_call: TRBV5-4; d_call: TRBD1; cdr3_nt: TGTGCCAGCAGCCAGACAGGGGTAGGCAATTCACCCCTCCACTTT; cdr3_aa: CASSQTGVGNSPLHF
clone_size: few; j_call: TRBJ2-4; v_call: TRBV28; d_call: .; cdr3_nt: TGTGCCAGCAGTTTAAGATTGGGGACACAACTAAACATTCAGTACTTC; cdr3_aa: CASSLRLGTQLNIQYF
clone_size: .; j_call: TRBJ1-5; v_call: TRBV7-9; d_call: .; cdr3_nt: TGTGCCAGCAGCTTGATGGGGAATCAGCCCCAGCATTTT; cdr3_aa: CASSLMGNQPQHF
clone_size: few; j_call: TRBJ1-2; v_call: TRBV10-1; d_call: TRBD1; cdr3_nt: TGCGCCAGCAGTCAGACAGGGGATTATGGCTACACCTTC; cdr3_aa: CASSQTGDYGYTF
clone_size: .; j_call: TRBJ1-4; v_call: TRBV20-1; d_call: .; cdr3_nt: TGCAGCGGAGGTGGGCGAGGGGATGAAAAACTGTTTTTT; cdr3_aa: CSGGGRGDEKLFF
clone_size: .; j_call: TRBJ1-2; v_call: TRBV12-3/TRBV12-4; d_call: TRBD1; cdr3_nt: TGTGCCAGCACATTGACAGGGGGCGTCTATTGCTACACCTTC; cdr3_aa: CASTLTGGVYCYTF
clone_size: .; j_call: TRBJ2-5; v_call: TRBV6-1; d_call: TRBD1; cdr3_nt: TGTGCCAGCAGTGAAAAGGGGGACAGGCGACCCGGGATCGGGACCCAGTACTTC; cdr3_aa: CASSEKGDRRPGIGTQYF
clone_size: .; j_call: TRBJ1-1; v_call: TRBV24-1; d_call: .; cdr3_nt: TGTGCCACCAGTGAATTCAGGGTTTTCACTGAAGCTTTCTTT; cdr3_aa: CATSEFRVFTEAFF
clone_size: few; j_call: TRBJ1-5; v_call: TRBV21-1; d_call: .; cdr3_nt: TGTGCCAGCAGCAAAGCAAGGGGGGCGGTTGGGCATTTT; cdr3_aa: CASSKARGAVGHF